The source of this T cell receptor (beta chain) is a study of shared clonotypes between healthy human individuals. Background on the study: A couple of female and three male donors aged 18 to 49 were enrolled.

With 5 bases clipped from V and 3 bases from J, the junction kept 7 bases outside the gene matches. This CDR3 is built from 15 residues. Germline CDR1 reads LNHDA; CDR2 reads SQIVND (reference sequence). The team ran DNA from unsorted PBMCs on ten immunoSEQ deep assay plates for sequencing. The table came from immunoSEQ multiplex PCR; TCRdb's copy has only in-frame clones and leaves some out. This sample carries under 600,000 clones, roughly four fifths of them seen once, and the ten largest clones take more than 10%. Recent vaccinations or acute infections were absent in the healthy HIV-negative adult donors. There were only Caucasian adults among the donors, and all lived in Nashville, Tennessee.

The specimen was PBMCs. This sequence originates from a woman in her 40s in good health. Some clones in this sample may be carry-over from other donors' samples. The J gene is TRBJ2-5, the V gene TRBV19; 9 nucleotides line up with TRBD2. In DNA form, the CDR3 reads TGTGCCAGTAGTCCTCGGACTAGCGTGAAAGAGACCCAGTACTTC. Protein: CASSPRTSVKETQYF.